Each of the 9 T cell receptor beta chains below was sequenced from the same sample in a study of T cell changes during pregnancy in multiple sclerosis. Libraries were prepared by immunoSEQ multiplex PCR; TCRdb keeps only in-frame clonotypes and omits some of them. The profile shows 11,000 or so clones, just under 95% of them singletons. Sequenced material: CD4+ T cells from peripheral blood mononuclear cells, taken before pregnancy. The receptors originated from a female donor with multiple sclerosis, enrolled in a pregnancy study.

The chain is built from TRBV9 and TRBJ2-5; 15 positions agree with TRBD2. The CDR3 has 19 amino acids. V dropped 3 bases and J dropped 4; count of bases not matched to a gene: 13. Germline lookup yields CDR1 SGDLS and CDR2 YYNGEE. The CDR3 sequence: CASSEGEGLAGGKLETQYF. CDR3 DNA sequence: TGTGCCAGCAGCGAAGGAGAGGGACTAGCGGGGGGCAAATTAGAGACCCAGTACTTC.

This chain connects TRBV7-2 to TRBJ2-7, with 9 bases matching TRBD2. V trimming: 2 bases; J trimming: 5 bases; junction bases outside the gene matches: 7. This CDR3 contains 15 residues. The germline V gene has CDR1 SGHTA and CDR2 FQGNSA. The CDR3 protein is CASSLSGTSINEQYF. The CDR3 nucleotides read TGTGCCAGCAGCTTAAGCGGGACTAGCATCAACGAGCAGTACTTC. Combining the CDR3 with reference TRBV7-2 and TRBJ2-7 gives the whole variable domain GAGVSQSPSNKVTEKGKDVELRCDPISGHTALYWYRQSLGQGLEFLIYFQGNSAPDKSGLPSDRFSAERTGGSVSTLTIQRTQQEDSAVYLCASSLSGTSINEQYFGPGTRLTVT.

The chain carries TRBV5-1 and TRBJ2-5, with D possibly TRBD2 on 6 matching bases. V gave up 7 bases and J gave up 5 bases, with 18 bases separating them. Germline CDR1 is SGHRS and CDR2 is YFSETQ. This CDR3 is 14 amino acids long. The CDR3 loop is CASRLGGPRETQYF. The CDR3, as DNA: TGCGCCAGCCGGCTGGGGGGTCCCCGGGAGACCCAGTACTTC. The complete variable domain, with remaining parts taken from reference TRBV5-1 and TRBJ2-5, reads KAGVTQTPRYLIKTRGQQVTLSCSPISGHRSVSWYQQTPGQGLQFLFEYFSETQRNKGNFPGRFSGRQFSNSRSEMNVSTLELGDSALYLCASRLGGPRETQYFGPGTRLLVL.

The V call is TRBV29-1, the J call TRBJ2-2, with 7 bases fitting TRBD1. The CDR3 consists of 14 residues. V shed 6 bases, J shed 4 bases, and the junction held 8 bases outside the gene matches. The germline gives CDR1 SQVTM, CDR2 ANQGSEA. The CDR3 nucleotides read TGCAGCGTCACAGGGGTTCCGAGCACCGGGGAGCTGTTTTTT. Translated: CSVTGVPSTGELFF.

The rearrangement uses TRBV7-8 and TRBJ1-1; D is undetermined. CDR3 length: 14 residues. Looked up from germline, CDR1 is SGHVS and CDR2 is FQNEAQ. The germline V and J ends were trimmed by 1 base and 2 bases, with 8 bases remaining between them. The CDR3 here is CASSLVAGNTEAFF. The CDR3 DNA sequence: TGTGCCAGCAGCTTAGTCGCAGGTAACACTGAAGCTTTCTTT.

This chain joins TRBV11-2 and TRBJ1-6; 8 positions match TRBD1. J was trimmed by 5 bases and V by 5 bases; bases with no gene match: 5. There are 15 residues in the CDR3. The germline CDR1 and CDR2 sequences are SGHAT and FQNNGV. CDR3 in DNA: TGTGCCAGCAGCCCAGGGGGCTGGGATAATTCACCCCTCCACTTT. Translating it yields CASSPGGWDNSPLHF. The whole variable domain, filled in from reference TRBV11-2 and TRBJ1-6, reads EAGVAQSPRYKIIEKRQSVAFWCNPISGHATLYWYQQILGQGPKLLIQFQNNGVVDDSQLPKDRFSAERLKGVDSTLKIQPAKLEDSAVYLCASSPGGWDNSPLHFGNGTRLTVT.

This chain uses TRBV27 with TRBJ2-3; TRBD2 is a possible D gene (5 bases). V lost 5 bases, J lost 0 bases, and 21 bases lay in between. Germline V gene sequence: CDR1 MNHEY, CDR2 SMNVEV (reference sequence). The CDR3 contains 18 residues. This chain's CDR3 is CASSPTPLLATSTDTQYF. The CDR3 region has the DNA TGTGCCAGCAGTCCCACACCCCTTCTAGCAACGAGCACAGATACGCAGTATTTT.

The rearrangement joins TRBV30 to TRBJ1-5, with 9 bases lining up with TRBD1. Looked up from germline, CDR1 is GTSNPN and CDR2 is SVGIG (reference sequence). J lost 6 bases, V lost 2 bases, and 2 bases had no gene match. This CDR3 is 13 amino acids long. As DNA, the CDR3 is TGTGCCTGGAGTAGACAGGGGGTTCAGCCCCAGCATTTT. The encoded protein is CAWSRQGVQPQHF.

This sequence joins TRBV18 and TRBJ1-2, with D possibly being TRBD1 (5 bases). The V and J ends lost 1 base and 4 bases respectively, with 22 bases between them. The germline gives CDR1 KGHSH, CDR2 LQKENI. The CDR3 runs 18 residues. The CDR3 spells CASSPQEPSGRVPYGYTF. DNA for the CDR3: TGTGCCAGCTCACCACAAGAGCCGTCAGGGAGGGTCCCCTATGGCTACACCTTC.